This T cell receptor (beta chain) was identified in a study of OX40 agonist ivuxolimab in advanced cancers. Study in general: Patients treated during dose escalation were battling hepatocellular carcinoma, melanoma, renal cell or head and neck cancer.

This clone was recorded once. Its antigen is currently unknown. Generated by immunoSEQ multiplex PCR, the TCRdb table keeps only in-frame clones and is missing some. This repertoire shows roughly 14,000 clones, 80% found once; its top ten account for 12% to 15%. Study findings and constraints: Mean expanded clone counts were higher in CD8+ than CD4+ T cells.

The sample consisted of CD4+ or CD8+ T cells sorted from blood, taken in a trial of the OX40 agonist ivuxolimab. The clonotype originates from an adult with an advanced solid tumor such as melanoma, head and neck, liver or kidney cancer.

The CDR3 region is CASSLVGGRGEQFF. CDR3 bases: TGTGCCAGCAGCTTAGTGGGGGGACGTGGTGAGCAGTTCTTC. The chain links TRBV11-2 to TRBJ2-1; TRBD2 might be the D (6 bases). This CDR3 region has 14 residues. Germline V gene data show CDR1 as SGHAT and CDR2 as FQNNGV. V lost 1 base and J 9 bases, leaving 13 bases between the germline ends.